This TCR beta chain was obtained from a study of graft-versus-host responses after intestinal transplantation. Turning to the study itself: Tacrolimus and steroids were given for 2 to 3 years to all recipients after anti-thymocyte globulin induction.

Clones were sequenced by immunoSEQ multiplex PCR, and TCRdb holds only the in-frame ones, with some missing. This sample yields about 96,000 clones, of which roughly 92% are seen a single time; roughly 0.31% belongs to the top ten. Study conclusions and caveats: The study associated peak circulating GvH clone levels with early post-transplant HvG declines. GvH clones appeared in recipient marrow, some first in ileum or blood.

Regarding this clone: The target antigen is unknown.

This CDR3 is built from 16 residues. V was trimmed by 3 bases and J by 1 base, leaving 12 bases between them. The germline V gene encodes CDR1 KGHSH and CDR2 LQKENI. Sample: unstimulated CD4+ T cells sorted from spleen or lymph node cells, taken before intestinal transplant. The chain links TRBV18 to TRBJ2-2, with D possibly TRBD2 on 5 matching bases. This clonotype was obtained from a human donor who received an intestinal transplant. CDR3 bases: TGTGCCAGCTCACCCCCGGCAGGACTGAACACCGGGGAGCTGTTTTTT. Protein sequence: CASSPPAGLNTGELFF.